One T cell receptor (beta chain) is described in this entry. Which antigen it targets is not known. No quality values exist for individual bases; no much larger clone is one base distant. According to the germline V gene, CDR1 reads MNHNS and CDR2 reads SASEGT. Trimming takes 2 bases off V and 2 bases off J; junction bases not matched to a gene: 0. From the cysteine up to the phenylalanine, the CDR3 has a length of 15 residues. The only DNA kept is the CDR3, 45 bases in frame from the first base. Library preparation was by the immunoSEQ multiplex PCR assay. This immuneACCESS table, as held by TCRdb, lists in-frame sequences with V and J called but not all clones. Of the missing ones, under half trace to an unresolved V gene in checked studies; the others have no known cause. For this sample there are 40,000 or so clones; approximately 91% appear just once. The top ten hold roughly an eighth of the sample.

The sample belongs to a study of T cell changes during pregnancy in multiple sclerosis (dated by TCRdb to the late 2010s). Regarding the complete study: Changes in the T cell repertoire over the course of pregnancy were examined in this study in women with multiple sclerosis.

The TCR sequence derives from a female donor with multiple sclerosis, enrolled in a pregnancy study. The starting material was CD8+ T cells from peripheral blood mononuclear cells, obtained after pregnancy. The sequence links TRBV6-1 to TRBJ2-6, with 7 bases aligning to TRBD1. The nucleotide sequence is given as TGTGCCAGCAGTGAACAGGGGGCTGGGGCCAACGTCCTGACTTTC. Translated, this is CASSEQGAGANVLTF.